Below are 26 T cell receptor beta chains sequenced from a single sample in a study of blood T cells in healthy people across ages. Then a second PCR, running about 6 to 12 cycles, was carried out with a sample-barcoded 5' primer and a J-beta primer mix. Via MiXCR, TCRdb re-called the 5' RACE reads, giving one row per CDR3 protein. The data hold roughly 790,000 distinct CDR3 sequences, with 35% to 45% observed a single time. Sequenced input: blood. Receptors originate from a woman aged 60-75 years in good health.

The chain carries TRBV6-6 and TRBJ1-2, with TRBD1 matching 10 bases. V shed 2 bases and J 5 bases; nucleotides not matched to a gene: 8. The CDR3 totals 16 residues. Germline CDR1 MNHNY, CDR2 SVGAGI (reference sequence). CDR3 amino acids: CASSYSGGQGHYGYTF. CDR3 nucleotides: TGTGCCAGCAGTTACAGTGGGGGACAGGGGCATTATGGCTACACCTTC.

This chain joins TRBV6-6 and TRBJ2-3; 10 bases are shared with TRBD1. V was clipped by 8 bases and J by 6 bases; unmatched bases: 8. This CDR3 contains 14 residues. CDR1 is MNHNY, CDR2 SVGAGI, per germline (reference sequence). The CDR3 reads CASSPGQGSDTQYF. DNA for the CDR3: TGTGCCAGCTCCCCGGGACAGGGGTCGGATACGCAGTATTTT.

Worth noting for this clonotype: A read error may account for a junction end that differs from germline. The gene calls are TRBV9 and TRBJ2-4, with 14 bases fitting TRBD2. CDR1 and CDR2 from the germline V gene are SGDLS and YYNGEE. The CDR3 is 14 amino acids. In DNA form, the CDR3 reads TGTGCCAGCAGCACGGGACTAGCGGGGGAGACCCAGCACTTC. Amino acid sequence: CASSTGLAGETQHF.

The J gene is TRBJ2-1, the V gene TRBV4-2, with D uncertain. The better agreement between TRBJ2-7 and the DNA end casts doubt on the J call. The CDR3 consists of 15 residues. CDR1 LGHNA and CDR2 YNFKEQ come from the germline V gene. DNA of the CDR3: TGTGCCAGCAGCCAAGACTGGGCCTCCTACAATGAGCAGTACTTC. As protein: CASSQDWASYNEQYF.

This clonotype was counted a few times. V and J are TRBV12-3 or TRBV12-4 and TRBJ2-1; 11 bases fit TRBD2. The V segment lost 8 bases and the J segment 10 bases; nucleotides outside the gene matches: 10. This CDR3 is built from 14 residues. The CDR3, as DNA: TGTGCCAGCGCCCCACTAGCGGGAGAATTGGAGCAGTTCTTC. Amino acid sequence: CASAPLAGELEQFF.

The chain employs TRBV6-5 and TRBJ1-5, with 9 bases that match TRBD1. The CDR3 runs 16 residues. Germline CDR1 MNHEY, CDR2 SVGAGI. The V and J ends lost 4 bases and 5 bases, in that order; junction bases with no gene match: 9. CDR3 sequence reads: CASSSTQGARDQPQHF. The DNA for the CDR3 is TGTGCCAGCAGTTCGACACAGGGGGCGCGGGATCAGCCCCAGCATTTT.

The chain employs TRBV12-3 or TRBV12-4 and TRBJ2-7, with 7 positions matching TRBD2. The CDR3 contains 15 residues. V lost 5 bases, J lost 0 bases, and 7 bases stayed unmatched. This chain's CDR3 is CASSALGGSSYEQYF. CDR3 nucleotides: TGTGCCAGCAGTGCCCTAGGCGGGAGCTCCTACGAGCAGTACTTC.

This clonotype turned up a few times. The rearrangement joins TRBV29-1 to TRBJ1-2; tentatively, D is TRBD1 (6 bases). The CDR3 runs 13 residues. V lost 5 bases and J lost 3, with 13 bases in between. Looked up from germline, CDR1 is SQVTM and CDR2 is ANQGSEA. The CDR3 sequence: CSVLSGADYGYTF. CDR3 coding DNA: TGCAGCGTTTTGTCAGGGGCAGACTATGGCTACACCTTC.

V gene TRBV18 combines with J gene TRBJ2-1; TRBD1 aligns across 8 bases. V lost 2 bases and J lost 3; bases outside the gene matches: 3. The CDR3 is 15 residues long. Germline lookup yields CDR1 KGHSH and CDR2 LQKENI. The CDR3 sequence is CASSPGQGDYNEQFF. The CDR3 DNA follows: TGTGCCAGCTCACCAGGACAGGGAGACTACAATGAGCAGTTCTTC.

The chain employs TRBV7-8 and TRBJ1-5; a possible D gene is TRBD1 (5 bases). Between the trimmed V and J ends, which lost 8 bases and 2 bases, there was a span of 22 bases. Germline-derived CDR1 and CDR2 are SGHVS and FQNEAQ. This CDR3 spans 17 amino acids. The CDR3 is CASHPQGRGMRNQPQHF. DNA of the CDR3: TGTGCCAGCCACCCTCAAGGGAGGGGTATGCGCAATCAGCCCCAGCATTTT.

V gene TRBV10-3 combines with J gene TRBJ1-1, with D possibly TRBD1 on 6 matching bases. Germline CDR1 reads ENHRY; CDR2 reads SYGVKD. V lost 6 bases to trimming and J lost 1 base, with 9 bases between them. The CDR3 has 13 amino acids. The CDR3 DNA reads TGTGCCATCAGGGCACAGGGGAACACTGAAGCTTTCTTT. Its protein is CAIRAQGNTEAFF.

This clonotype has just a few counts. The chain couples TRBV6-4 to TRBJ2-3; tentative D call: TRBD1 (5 bases). V was trimmed by 2 bases and J by 5 bases, leaving 11 bases between them. The CDR3 extends over 14 amino acids. CDR1 and CDR2 from the germline V gene are MRHNA and SNTAGT. CDR3 in DNA: TGTGCCAGCAGTGACGGTAGCAGGGAAGATACGCAGTATTTT. Its translation is CASSDGSREDTQYF.

There are a few counts of this clonotype. The gene calls are TRBV29-1 and TRBJ2-3; no reliable D call. CDR1 is SQVTM, CDR2 ANQGSEA, per germline. There are 15 residues in the CDR3. Between the trimmed V and J ends, which lost 7 bases and 0 bases, there was a span of 17 bases. The CDR3 region has the DNA TGCAGCGCTACAACTCCCAAGAGGAGCACAGATACGCAGTATTTT. It yields the protein CSATTPKRSTDTQYF.

This clonotype came up a few times. The chain uses TRBV20-1 and TRBJ2-7; no firm D call. Germline CDR1 and CDR2: DFQATT and SNEGSKA (reference sequence). V lost 3 bases and J lost 6, with 9 bases in between. This CDR3 is built from 11 residues. The CDR3 DNA reads TGCAGTGCTAGTGTAGGCGGCGAGCAGTACTTC. Translation: CSASVGGEQYF.

This chain links TRBV4-3 with TRBJ2-5, with 15 nucleotides matching TRBD2. The CDR3 contains 18 residues. Trimming took 0 bases from V and 2 from J; bases not matched to a gene: 4. Germline assignment: CDR1 LGHNA and CDR2 YSLEER. The CDR3 region is CASSQDMGLAGGQETQYF. Here the CDR3 DNA reads TGCGCCAGCAGCCAAGATATGGGACTAGCGGGAGGTCAAGAGACCCAGTACTTC.

The table lists this clonotype with a few counts. The V and J genes are TRBV3-1 and TRBJ1-6; D is ambiguous. The CDR3 is made up of 15 amino acids. The germline gives CDR1 LGHDT, CDR2 YNNKEL (reference sequence). V was clipped by 1 base and J by 9 bases, with 13 bases between them. In DNA form, the CDR3 reads TGTGCCAGCAGCCAAGGCGGCAGCGGAGCTTCACCCCTCCACTTT. It codes for CASSQGGSGASPLHF.

This clonotype was recorded once. This chain uses TRBV3-1 with TRBJ2-1; possibly TRBD2 for D (6 bases). V lost 1 base and J lost 9, with 16 bases in between. CDR3 length equals 15 residues. Germline CDR1 is LGHDT and CDR2 is YNNKEL (reference sequence). Here the CDR3 reads CASSQGQVSGIEQFF. In DNA form, the CDR3 reads TGTGCCAGCAGCCAAGGGCAGGTTAGCGGTATTGAGCAGTTCTTC.

Of note for this clonotype: A much larger clone lies a single base off, so this may be a read error. The chain carries TRBV7-2 and TRBJ1-2; maybe TRBD1 (5 bases). Germline CDR1 reads SGHTA; CDR2 reads FQGNSA. V was pared by 5 bases and J by 0 bases, with 10 bases between. This CDR3 spans 14 amino acids. CDR3 nucleotide sequence: TGTGCCAGCAGCCATGGCAGGGCTAACTATGGCTACACCTTC. Protein sequence: CASSHGRANYGYTF. Together with reference TRBV7-2 and TRBJ1-2, the CDR3 gives the full variable domain: GAGVSQSPSNKVTEKGKDVELRCDPISGHTALYWYRQSLGQGLEFLIYFQGNSAPDKSGLPSDRFSAERTGGSVSTLTIQRTQQEDSAVYLCASSHGRANYGYTFGSGTRLTVV.

This clonotype was detected a few times. The chain employs TRBV6-1 and TRBJ2-7; 9 nucleotides align to TRBD1. Gene TRBJ2-5 matches the end of the DNA better, so the J call may be wrong. The CDR3 runs 14 residues. Germline loops: CDR1 MNHNS, CDR2 SASEGT. The CDR3 bases are TGTGCCAGCAGTGAGGGGACAGGGAAAGAGACCCAGTACTTC. This translates into CASSEGTGKETQYF.

The genes are TRBV7-2 and TRBJ2-7; 10 nucleotides match TRBD2. This CDR3 comprises 14 residues. Per the germline V gene, CDR1 is SGHTA and CDR2 is FQGNSA. J gave up 6 bases and V 6 bases, and 8 bases lay outside the gene matches. The CDR3 is CASSFTSGNGEQYF. CDR3 DNA sequence: TGTGCCAGCAGTTTTACTAGCGGGAATGGCGAGCAGTACTTC.

This clonotype was counted between two and nine times. The chain combines TRBV9 with TRBJ1-1, with D possibly TRBD1 on 6 matching bases. CDR3 size: 15 residues. Germline V gene lookup returns CDR1 SGDLS and CDR2 YYNGEE. V lost 1 base, J lost 3 bases, and 13 bases lay in between. CDR3 nucleotide sequence: TGTGCCAGCAGCGTACTGCGGGGGGCGGACACTGAAGCTTTCTTT. It yields the protein CASSVLRGADTEAFF.

V and J are TRBV4-3 and TRBJ2-7; 10 bases line up with TRBD2. V lost 1 base, J lost 3 bases, and 9 bases stayed unmatched. CDR1 is LGHNA, CDR2 YSLEER, per germline. The CDR3 is made up of 17 amino acids. CDR3 nucleotide sequence: TGCGCCAGCAGCCAAGGGACTAGCGGACTTCGTCTCTACGAGCAGTACTTC. It translates to CASSQGTSGLRLYEQYF.

The rearrangement joins TRBV27 to TRBJ1-2, with D unclear. Germline V gene sequence: CDR1 MNHEY, CDR2 SMNVEV (reference sequence). The CDR3 contains 18 residues. V was shortened by 3 bases and J by 8 bases, with 28 bases between the two germline ends. The CDR3 coding sequence is TGTGCCAGCAGTTTTAATTTGTATTCTGACGGGAGATTGGAAGGCTACACCTTC. Encoded protein: CASSFNLYSDGRLEGYTF.

The chain links TRBV2 to TRBJ1-2; D gene unclear. The CDR3 has 14 amino acids. Trimming pared 6 bases from V and 0 bases from J, leaving 11 bases between. The germline V gene encodes CDR1 SNHLY and CDR2 FYNNEI. For the CDR3, the DNA is TGTGCCAGCAGGCGGGGTGGAGCTAACTATGGCTACACCTTC. Its translation: CASRRGGANYGYTF.

This chain links TRBV9 with TRBJ2-3; D possibly uses TRBD1 or TRBD2 (6 bases each). Between the trimmed V and J ends, which lost 7 bases and 2 bases, there was a span of 11 bases. Germline loops: CDR1 SGDLS, CDR2 YYNGEE. This CDR3 contains 13 residues. CDR3 protein: CASGGTFTDTQYF. The CDR3, as DNA: TGTGCCAGCGGGGGGACATTCACAGATACGCAGTATTTT.

The gene calls are TRBV20-1 and TRBJ1-5; no definite D call. V gave up 0 bases and J gave up 2 bases, with 11 bases separating them. Germline CDR1 is DFQATT and CDR2 is SNEGSKA (reference sequence). The CDR3 totals 15 residues. The CDR3 DNA sequence: TGCAGTGCTAGAGATGACCGGGGTGGCAATCAGCCCCAGCATTTT. Translation gives CSARDDRGGNQPQHF.